The rows below give T cell receptor beta chains drawn from one sample of a study of blood T cells in healthy people across ages. Via MiXCR, TCRdb re-called the 5' RACE reads, giving one row per CDR3 protein. Of about 800,000 distinct CDR3 sequences detected, nearly 60% appear once; the ten largest clones hold approximately 21%. Sequenced sample: blood. The receptors here all came from a man aged 25-45 years in good health. Both conserved end residues are part of each CDR3. For some rows the clone size is stated as once, few or many, or as a class when expanded; others skip it.

clone size	V gene	CDR3 protein
once	TRBV27	CASRTFTTVGDGYTF
NA	TRBV5-1	CASSFVGYEQFF
NA	TRBV29-1	CSVERRDGHYGYTF
NA	TRBV18	CASSPLEAGMYEQYF
NA	TRBV4-3	CASSLTSGRYNEQFF
NA	TRBV2	CASGPSDEKLFF
NA	TRBV29-1	CSVGTSGSGSGEQYF
NA	TRBV28	CASSNDPGHGKSLHF
NA	TRBV12-3/TRBV12-4	CASSFRTGKNQPQHF
NA	TRBV7-2	CASSPRTEKQETQYF
NA	TRBV29-1	CSARPRDSYVQYF
NA	TRBV12-3/TRBV12-4	CASRDRASDEQFF
NA	TRBV7-9	CASRGLGANVLTF
NA	TRBV7-2	CASSWDRGLETQYF
NA	TRBV15	CATSRSSAYGYTF
NA	TRBV28	CASRLGAGLAEAFF
NA	TRBV7-2	CASSTDRGANVLTF
NA	TRBV28	CASSLRRENEKLFF
many	TRBV7-2	CASSLLATSGVYNEQFF